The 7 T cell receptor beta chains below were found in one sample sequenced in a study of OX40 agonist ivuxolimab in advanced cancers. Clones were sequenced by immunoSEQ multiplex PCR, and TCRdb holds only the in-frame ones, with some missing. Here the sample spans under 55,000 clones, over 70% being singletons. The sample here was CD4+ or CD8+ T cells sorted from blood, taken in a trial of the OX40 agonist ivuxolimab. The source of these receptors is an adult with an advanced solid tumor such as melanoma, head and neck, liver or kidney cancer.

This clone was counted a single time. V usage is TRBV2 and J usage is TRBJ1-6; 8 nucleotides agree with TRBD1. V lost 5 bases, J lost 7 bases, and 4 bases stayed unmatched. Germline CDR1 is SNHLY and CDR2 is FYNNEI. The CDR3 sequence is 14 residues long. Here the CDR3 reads CASSLRQGNSPLHF. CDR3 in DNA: TGTGCCAGCAGTCTACGACAGGGGAATTCACCCCTCCACTTT.

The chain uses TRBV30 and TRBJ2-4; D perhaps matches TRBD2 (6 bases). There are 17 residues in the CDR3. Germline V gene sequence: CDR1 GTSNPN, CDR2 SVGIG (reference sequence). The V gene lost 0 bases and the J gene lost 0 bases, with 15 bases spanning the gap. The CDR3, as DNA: TGTGCCTGGAGTGTGGTGGGAGGCCCCCTAGCCAAAAACATTCAGTACTTC. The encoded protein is CAWSVVGGPLAKNIQYF. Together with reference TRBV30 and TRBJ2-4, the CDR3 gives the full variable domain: SQTIHQWPATLVQPVGSPLSLECTVEGTSNPNLYWYRQAAGRGLQLLFYSVGIGQISSEVPQNLSASRPQDRQFILSSKKLLLSDSGFYLCAWSVVGGPLAKNIQYFGAGTRLSVL.

CDR3: CASSKERGRGETQYF. Written as DNA, the CDR3 is TGTGCCAGCAGCAAAGAAAGGGGGCGGGGCGAGACCCAGTACTTC. The chain employs TRBV21-1 and TRBJ2-5; the listed D gene, TRBD1, was not tested against the DNA. TRBV21-1 is a pseudogene. This CDR3 comprises 15 residues.

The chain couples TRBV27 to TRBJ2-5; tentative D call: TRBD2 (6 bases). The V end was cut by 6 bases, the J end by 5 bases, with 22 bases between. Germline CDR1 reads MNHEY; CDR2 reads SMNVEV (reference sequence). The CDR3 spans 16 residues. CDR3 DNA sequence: TGTGCCAGCAGCCGAAAGAAGGGAGGCGCTGGCGAGACCCAGTACTTC. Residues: CASSRKKGGAGETQYF.

DNA for the CDR3: TGTGCCATCAGCAAAACAGGGAGTAGCACAGATACGCAGTATTTT. It yields the protein CAISKTGSSTDTQYF. This chain joins TRBV10-3 and TRBJ2-3, with D possibly being TRBD1 (6 bases). Germline CDR1 reads ENHRY; CDR2 reads SYGVKD. CDR3 length: 15 residues. The germline V and J ends were trimmed by 6 bases and 0 bases, with 13 bases remaining between them.

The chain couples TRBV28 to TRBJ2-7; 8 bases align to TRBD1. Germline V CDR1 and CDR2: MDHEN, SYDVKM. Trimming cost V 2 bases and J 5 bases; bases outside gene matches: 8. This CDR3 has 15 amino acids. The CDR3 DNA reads TGTGCCAGCAGTTTAAGAACAGGGGGTATCGACGAGCAGTACTTC. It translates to CASSLRTGGIDEQYF.

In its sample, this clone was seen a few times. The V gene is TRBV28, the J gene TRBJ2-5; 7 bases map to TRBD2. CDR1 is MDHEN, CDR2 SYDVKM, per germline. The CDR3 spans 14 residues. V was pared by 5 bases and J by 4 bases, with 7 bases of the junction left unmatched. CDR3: CASSGTIGRETQYF. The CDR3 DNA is TGTGCCAGCAGTGGGACTATCGGGCGAGAGACCCAGTACTTC.